The clone carrying this T cell receptor (beta chain) appeared many times. This CDR3 comprises 14 residues. V dropped 0 bases and J dropped 6; count of bases not matched to a gene: 1. Germline CDR1 is LGHNA and CDR2 is YNFKEQ. These data are taken from a study of early T cells in non-severe SARS-CoV-2 infection. Background on the study: Unsorted whole blood bulk RNA was sequenced, with unpaired chains.

Individual cDNA molecules were tagged with unique molecular identifiers. TCRdb redid the calling of the 5' RACE reads with MiXCR, one entry per CDR3 protein. The table shows 68,000 or so distinct CDR3 sequences, with 9% to 15% occurring only once. Source material: whole blood. V usage is TRBV4-2 and J usage is TRBJ1-4; 7 bases are shared with TRBD1. The clonotype comes from an adult who was a healthcare worker with PCR-confirmed SARS-CoV-2 infection or an uninfected control (not recorded which). The CDR3 DNA follows: TGTGCCAGCAGCCAAGATGGGACAGATGAAAAACTGTTTTTT. As protein: CASSQDGTDEKLFF.